The entry below gives a single T cell receptor beta chain sequence along with its context. Its matching antigen is unknown. 13 Jbeta primers and 60 Vbeta primers were used for the PCR. TCRdb's table, derived via immunoSEQ multiplex PCR, lists solely in-frame clones and lacks some. The profile shows roughly 160,000 clones, about three quarters of them singletons. The sample is drawn from a study of cytomegalovirus exposure and HLA in healthy donors. Study-wide findings and caveats: Most TCR beta V segments were productive about 90% or about 30% of the time in an earlier analysis.

This CDR3 contains 17 residues. Unmatched junction bases numbered 9, after V lost 4 bases and J lost 4 bases. The germline gives CDR1 MGHRA, CDR2 YSYEKL. The chain links TRBV4-1 to TRBJ2-7; 14 nucleotides align to TRBD2. Sequenced sample: PBMCs. This TCR derives from a girl between 5 and 17 years old in good health and CMV-seronegative. The CDR3 DNA is TGCGCCAGCAGCCCCCAGGGACTAGCGGGGGCCTTTTACGAGCAGTACTTC. Translation gives CASSPQGLAGAFYEQYF.